This is a list of T cell receptor beta chains from one sample in a study of T cell responses to AZD1222 COVID-19 vaccine. Produced via immunoSEQ multiplex PCR; TCRdb's table is partial and in-frame only. The repertoire holds roughly 150,000 clones, with over 85% as singletons. This specimen consisted of peripheral blood, obtained 28 days after the second AZD1222 dose. Receptors originate from an adult who received the AZD1222 COVID-19 vaccine. Both conserved end residues are part of each CDR3. The D gene is left open where the match is weak.

V gene,D gene,J gene,CDR3 protein,CDR3 DNA
TRBV12-3/TRBV12-4,.,TRBJ1-5,CASSPGSNQPQHF,TGTGCCAGCAGTCCGGGGAGTAATCAGCCCCAGCATTTT
TRBV21-1,.,TRBJ1-6,CASSPHQSSSYNSPLHF,TGTGCCAGCAGCCCCCACCAATCAAGCTCCTATAATTCACCCCTCCACTTT
TRBV10-3,TRBD1,TRBJ1-6,CAISVGGGSPLHF,TGTGCCATCAGTGTAGGGGGCGGATCACCCCTCCACTTT
TRBV10-3,TRBD1,TRBJ2-2,CAIRTTQGAGELFF,TGTGCCATCAGGACAACACAGGGGGCCGGGGAGCTGTTTTTT
TRBV12-3/TRBV12-4,.,TRBJ1-1,CASSLSGGTEAFF,TGTGCCAGCAGTTTGTCGGGGGGGACTGAAGCTTTCTTT
TRBV27,.,TRBJ2-2,CASSSGPESNTGELFF,TGTGCCAGCAGTTCCGGCCCAGAGTCGAACACCGGGGAGCTGTTTTTT
TRBV11-1,TRBD1,TRBJ1-1,CASSFTGEDTEAFF,TGTGCCAGCAGCTTCACAGGGGAGGACACTGAAGCTTTCTTT
TRBV7-3,.,TRBJ1-1,CASSSLGENTEAFF,TGTGCCAGCAGCTCCCTGGGGGAGAACACTGAAGCTTTCTTT
TRBV5-1,TRBD2,TRBJ2-1,CASSLGGASGGRQFF,TGCGCCAGCAGCTTGGGCGGCGCTAGCGGGGGAAGACAGTTCTTC
TRBV27,.,TRBJ1-2,CASSHYPSGNYGYTF,TGTGCCAGCAGCCATTATCCCTCAGGGAACTATGGCTACACCTTC